A single TCR beta chain is shown here with its context. Its antigen target is currently unknown. Base qualities are missing; no much larger clone stands one base away. This specimen comes from a study of beta chain features in type 1 diabetes (dated by TCRdb to between 2018 and 2020). Regarding the study in general: No differences in mean age, gender distribution, total cell number or subset yield were found between patients and healthy donors. Across all samples, about 110 million sorted cells were examined, and cell number per subset correlated strongly with RNA yield. Naive and central memory subsets were obtained from all 28 donors, but regulatory and stem cell-like memory subsets were isolated from only 8 patients and about 8 healthy donors. The study compared TCRB repertoires of sorted circulating CD4+ T cell subsets between recently diagnosed type 1 diabetes patients and matched healthy donors. The paper's findings and limits, for the study overall: At VDJ recombination sites, type 1 diabetes patients had fewer insertions and more deleted nucleotides, which implies abnormalities in thymic rearrangement. Sequencing cDNA rather than genomic DNA could over-represent highly expressing activated cells, although activation and CD3 levels did not differ between groups. Naive, central memory and regulatory TCRB repertoires appeared to be more similar among patients than among healthy donors. PCR may preferentially amplify shorter templates, but because patient and control samples were amplified and corrected together, any resulting skew would affect both groups equally. Because the HLA sub-analyses included only small numbers of individuals, any influence of HLA type on TCRB rearrangement was left unresolved. Type 1 diabetes patients showed a moderate but significant shortening of TCRB CDR3 length in all four CD4+ subsets.

Reading from cysteine to phenylalanine, the CDR3 counts 17 amino acids. CDR3 DNA only is kept here, 51 bases in frame from base 1. CDR1 and CDR2, looked up from the germline V gene, are SGHRS and YFSETQ. At the junction V is shortened by 4 bases and J by 4 bases, with 21 bases in between. A single peripheral blood draw of around 0.11 L on average was collected from each donor into heparinised tubes. A BD FACSAria II and a panel including CD45RO, CCR7, CD25, CD127, CD95 and CD27 were used to sort naive, central memory, regulatory and stem cell-like memory CD4+ T cells. All sorted populations exceeded 95% purity. PBMCs were isolated right away by Lymphoprep density gradient centrifugation and were stained directly, without culture. So that batch effects would be minimized, each experiment stained and sorted samples in pairs, pairing one healthy donor with one patient. The entire isolated RNA was reverse transcribed using the High Capacity cDNA Reverse Transcription Kit, and thus expressed TCRB transcripts were sequenced. Naive, central memory and regulatory T cell samples underwent deep immunoSEQ sequencing, averaging about 3.57 million total reads per sample. Sorted cells were lysed in RLT buffer, and RNA was extracted using DNase-treated RNeasy Micro or Mini kits according to cell number. Each cell subset was processed on its own to prevent cross-contamination, while patient and healthy donor samples were processed together. The immunoSEQ multiplex PCR was used to amplify TCRB sequences from cDNA, yielding 87-bp fragments that span the CDR3 region. Amplicons were sequenced on the Illumina HiSeq platform. On the authors' methods: Synthetic template baselines were used to correct PCR bias computationally, reads within Hamming distance 2 were collapsed together, and singletons that could not be merged were discarded. Reads were aligned against IMGT so that V, D and J genes, CDR3 length and insertions or deletions at six rearrangement sites could be assigned. Within each subset, clonotype counts were normalized to sorted cell number, after which true diversity and Gini coefficients were computed with the tcR R package. The overlap coefficient, calculated on TCRB nucleotide sequences, was used to quantify repertoire sharing. Out-of-frame TCRB sequences from naive cells were analyzed as a proxy for the pre-selection repertoire. Entries here come from immuneACCESS through TCRdb and include only in-frame sequences with V and J called. Some clones fail to appear in such tables; in the studies checked, an unresolved V gene covers under half of the shortfall, and the cause of the remainder is unknown. The V and J calls and clone size were taken over from that table, and D and trimming were inferred from the DNA. Within this sample are a few hundred thousand clones, with 24% of them counted one time only. The biggest ten clones account for roughly 0.011% of the sample.

Sequencing was carried out using naive CD4+ T cells from blood. The sample's cell subset or site label, in plain terms: true naive CD4+ T cells. The V and J segments used are TRBV5-1 and TRBJ2-1; TRBD2 is perhaps the D gene, given 6 matching bases. This clonotype was obtained from a woman aged 25 to 39 with type 1 diabetes. The CDR3 here reads CASSPLPTGGTYNEQFF. The DNA sequence reads TGCGCCAGCAGCCCATTACCCACTGGCGGGACTTACAATGAGCAGTTCTTC.